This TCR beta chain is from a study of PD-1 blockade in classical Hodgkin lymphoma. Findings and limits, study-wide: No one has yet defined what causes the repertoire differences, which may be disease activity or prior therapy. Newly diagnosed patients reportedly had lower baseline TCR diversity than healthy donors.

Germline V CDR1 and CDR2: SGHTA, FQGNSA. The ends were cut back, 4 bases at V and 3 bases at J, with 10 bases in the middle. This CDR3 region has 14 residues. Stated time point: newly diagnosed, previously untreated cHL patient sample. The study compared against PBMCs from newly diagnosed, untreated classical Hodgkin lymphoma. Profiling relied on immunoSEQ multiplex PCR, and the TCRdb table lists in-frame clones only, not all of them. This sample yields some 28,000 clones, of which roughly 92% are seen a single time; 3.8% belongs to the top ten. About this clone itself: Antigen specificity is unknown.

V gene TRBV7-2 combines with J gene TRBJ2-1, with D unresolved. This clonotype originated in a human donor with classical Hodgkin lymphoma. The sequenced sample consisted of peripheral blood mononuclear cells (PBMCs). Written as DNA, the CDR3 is TGTGCCAGCAGCTCGCCGGCCCTCTACAATGAGCAGTTCTTC. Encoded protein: CASSSPALYNEQFF.